The clone carrying this T cell receptor beta chain has more than one count but fewer than ten. MiXCR, applied by TCRdb to the 5' RACE reads, yields one record per CDR3 protein. The profile shows around 530,000 distinct CDR3 sequences, 15% of them singletons. This sample is part of a study of identical twins. The CDR3 sequence is 13 residues long. Trimming shortened V by 6 bases and J by 9 bases, and 12 bases separated the two germline ends. Germline V lookup: CDR1 MDHEN, CDR2 SYDVKM. The same data also went into a second study, on yellow fever vaccine responses in identical twins.

The J gene is TRBJ1-6, the V gene TRBV28, with D perhaps matching TRBD1 (6 bases). Sequences were obtained from CD4+ T cells sorted from blood. This receptor was taken from a woman younger than 35 in good health. CDR3 protein: CASSPDRISPLHF. CDR3 nucleotide sequence: TGTGCCAGCAGCCCCGACAGGATTTCACCCCTCCACTTT.